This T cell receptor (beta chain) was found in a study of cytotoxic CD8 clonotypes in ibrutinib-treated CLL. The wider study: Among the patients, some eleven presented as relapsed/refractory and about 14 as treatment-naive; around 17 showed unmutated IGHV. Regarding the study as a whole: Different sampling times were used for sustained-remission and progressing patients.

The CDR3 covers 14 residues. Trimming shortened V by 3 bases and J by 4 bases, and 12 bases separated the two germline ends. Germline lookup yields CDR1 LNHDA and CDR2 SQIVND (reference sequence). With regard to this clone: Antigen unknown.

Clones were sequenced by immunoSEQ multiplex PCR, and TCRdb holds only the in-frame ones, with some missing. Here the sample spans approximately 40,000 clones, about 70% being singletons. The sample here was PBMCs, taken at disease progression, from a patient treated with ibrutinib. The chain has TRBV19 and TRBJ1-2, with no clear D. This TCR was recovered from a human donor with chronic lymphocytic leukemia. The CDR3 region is CASSIGGAFYGYTF. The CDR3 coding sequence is TGTGCCAGTAGTATCGGCGGAGCCTTCTATGGCTACACCTTC.